These 28 T cell receptor beta chains were sequenced from one sample in a study of T cell responses to AZD1222 COVID-19 vaccine. Libraries were prepared by immunoSEQ multiplex PCR; TCRdb keeps only in-frame clonotypes and omits some of them. The sample shows around 100,000 clones, approximately 87% of them seen only once. The specimen was peripheral blood, collected on day 0 of AZD1222 vaccination. All receptors come from an adult in good health.

This clone was counted only a few times. This rearrangement joins TRBV11-2 to TRBJ2-7; 9 bases fit TRBD2. Losses at the gene ends were 1 base for V and 2 bases for J; bases not matched to a gene: 6. Germline loops: CDR1 SGHAT, CDR2 FQNNGV. The CDR3 totals 16 residues. The CDR3 DNA sequence: TGTGCCAGCAGCTTAGGACATAGCGGGGGCACCTACGAGCAGTACTTC. It is translated as CASSLGHSGGTYEQYF.

The chain uses TRBV4-2 and TRBJ2-3; D gene uncertain. CDR3 size: 16 residues. Between the trimmed V and J ends, which lost 0 bases and 2 bases, there was a span of 12 bases. Germline CDR1 LGHNA, CDR2 YNFKEQ. The chain's CDR3 is CASSQERSVSTDTQYF. CDR3 nucleotides: TGTGCCAGCAGCCAAGAGCGAAGCGTATCCACAGATACGCAGTATTTT.

J is TRBJ1-1 and V is TRBV28, with D perhaps TRBD1 (6 bases). V lost 5 bases to trimming and J lost 3 bases, with 16 bases between them. The CDR3 has 15 residues. Looked up from germline, CDR1 is MDHEN and CDR2 is SYDVKM. CDR3 sequence reads: CASSDPGGKDTEAFF. In nucleotides, the CDR3 is TGTGCCAGCAGTGACCCCGGGGGCAAAGACACTGAAGCTTTCTTT.

This clone was seen more than once but under ten times. The chain couples TRBV5-1 to TRBJ1-6, with TRBD1 matching over 9 bases. J lost 8 bases, V lost 4 bases, and 7 bases had no gene match. In germline, CDR1 is SGHRS, CDR2 YFSETQ. The CDR3 extends over 15 amino acids. For the CDR3, the DNA is TGCGCCAGCAGCCCCCGGGACAGGGTGCATTCACCCCTCCACTTT. Protein sequence: CASSPRDRVHSPLHF.

The rearrangement uses TRBV9 and TRBJ2-2; D is possibly TRBD1 (6 bases). Germline CDR1 reads SGDLS; CDR2 reads YYNGEE. The CDR3 is 15 residues long. Trimming removed 4 bases from V and 2 bases from J, with 12 bases in between. CDR3 bases: TGTGCCAGCAGCCCCCGGACAGACAACACCGGGGAGCTGTTTTTT. This translates into CASSPRTDNTGELFF. The full variable domain, rest sourced from reference TRBV9 and TRBJ2-2, is DSGVTQTPKHLITATGQRVTLRCSPRSGDLSVYWYQQSLDQGLQFLIQYYNGEERAKGNILERFSAQQFPDLHSELNLSSLELGDSALYFCASSPRTDNTGELFFGEGSRLTVL.

The V and J genes are TRBV19 and TRBJ2-7; the match to TRBD1 covers 11 bases. V trimming: 3 bases; J trimming: 4 bases; junction bases outside the gene matches: 8. Germline CDR1 is LNHDA and CDR2 is SQIVND (reference sequence). The CDR3 spans 16 residues. This CDR3 reads CASSIVGGTGGYEQYF. The CDR3 nucleotides read TGTGCCAGTAGTATCGTCGGCGGGACAGGGGGATACGAGCAGTACTTC.

The rearrangement uses TRBV7-9 and TRBJ1-1; 7 bases agree with TRBD1. Germline-derived CDR1 and CDR2 are SEHNR and FQNEAQ (reference sequence). This CDR3 region has 15 residues. The V segment lost 3 bases and the J segment 2 bases; nucleotides outside the gene matches: 6. The CDR3 DNA sequence: TGTGCCAGCAGCTTCGCTTGGGACAGCAACACTGAAGCTTTCTTT. Translating it yields CASSFAWDSNTEAFF.

This clone was detected only once. CDR3 sequence reads: CASSESGSSYEQYF. The CDR3 DNA sequence: TGTGCCAGCAGTGAATCGGGCAGCTCCTACGAGCAGTACTTC. V gene TRBV25-1 combines with J gene TRBJ2-7; D uncertain. Germline-derived CDR1 and CDR2 are MGHDK and SYGVNS. This CDR3 region has 14 residues. Trimming took off 1 base at V and 0 bases at J, with 7 bases between the two ends.

Only a few counts were recorded for this clone. This chain connects TRBV27 to TRBJ1-1; maybe TRBD1 (5 bases). The CDR3 sequence is 15 residues long. Germline V lookup: CDR1 MNHEY, CDR2 SMNVEV (reference sequence). V lost 5 bases and J lost 1, with 14 bases in between. CDR3 protein: CASSRRLDRNTEAFF. The CDR3 nucleotides read TGTGCCAGCAGTCGCCGACTCGACAGGAACACTGAAGCTTTCTTT.

V gene TRBV3-1 (or the pseudogene TRBV3-2) combines with J gene TRBJ2-6, with TRBD2 identical over 7 bases. Trimming removed 4 bases from V and 0 bases from J; junction bases left unmatched: 6. Germline V gene lookup returns CDR1 LGHDT and CDR2 YNNKEL (reference sequence). The CDR3 length is 17 residues. The DNA for the CDR3 is TGTGCCAGCAGCCCTAGCGGTGCCAGCTCTGGGGCCAACGTCCTGACTTTC. Amino acids: CASSPSGASSGANVLTF.

The chain uses TRBV11-2 and TRBJ1-1; no clear D. Trimming cost V 5 bases and J 1 base, with 8 bases left between them. The CDR3 runs 13 residues. Germline V gives CDR1 SGHAT, CDR2 FQNNGV. The CDR3 spells CASSKGENTEAFF. Written as DNA, the CDR3 is TGTGCCAGCAGCAAGGGAGAGAACACTGAAGCTTTCTTT. Using reference TRBV11-2 and TRBJ1-1 for the parts outside the CDR3, the full variable domain is EAGVAQSPRYKIIEKRQSVAFWCNPISGHATLYWYQQILGQGPKLLIQFQNNGVVDDSQLPKDRFSAERLKGVDSTLKIQPAKLEDSAVYLCASSKGENTEAFFGQGTRLTVV.

This clone has just one count. The chain couples TRBV5-1 to TRBJ1-2; D is uncertain. Trimming pared 0 bases from V and 3 bases from J, leaving 12 bases between. The germline V gene encodes CDR1 SGHRS and CDR2 YFSETQ. The length of the CDR3 is 15 residues. The CDR3 region has the DNA TGCGCCAGCAGCTTGGAAACCGGCTCCTACTATGGCTACACCTTC. Encoded protein: CASSLETGSYYGYTF.

The chain employs TRBV12-3 or TRBV12-4 and TRBJ1-4, with unresolved D. Trimming took 5 bases from V and 10 from J, leaving 14 bases between them. This CDR3 has 13 amino acids. CDR3 coding DNA: TGTGCCAGCAGTCCTCGGATTGAGGGAAAACTGTTTTTT. Residues: CASSPRIEGKLFF.

This chain joins TRBV4-1 and TRBJ1-5, with unresolved D. Germline V gene data show CDR1 as MGHRA and CDR2 as YSYEKL. The V end was cut by 4 bases, the J end by 3 bases, with 13 bases between. This CDR3 region has 15 residues. The CDR3 nucleotides are TGCGCCAGCAGCCCCGGGCTGACCTCCAATCAGCCCCAGCATTTT. Translation gives CASSPGLTSNQPQHF.

In regard to this clone: One end of the junction varies from germline; a read error may be responsible. This chain connects TRBV6-2 or TRBV6-3 to TRBJ2-7; D is possibly TRBD1 or TRBD2 (5 bases each). CDR1 is MNHEY, CDR2 SVGEGT, per germline. This CDR3 region has 12 residues. The CDR3 sequence is CASSFPVGEKGF. In nucleotides, the CDR3 is TGTGCCAGCAGCTTCCCAGTGGGGGAGAAGGGGTTC.

The genes are TRBV3-1 (or the pseudogene TRBV3-2) and TRBJ1-5; D is unresolved. Trimming left V 1 base short and J 0 bases short, with 10 bases between. The V gene's germline CDR1 is LGHDT and CDR2 YNNKEL (reference sequence). This CDR3 is 16 amino acids long. In nucleotides, the CDR3 is TGTGCCAGCAGCCAAGGGCCGGATTATAGCAATCAGCCCCAGCATTTT. It codes for CASSQGPDYSNQPQHF.

This chain connects TRBV10-3 to TRBJ2-2, with D tentatively TRBD1 or TRBD2 (5 bases each). The CDR3 covers 15 residues. Trimming shortened V by 7 bases and J by 6 bases, and 18 bases separated the two germline ends. Germline assignment: CDR1 ENHRY and CDR2 SYGVKD. CDR3 coding DNA: TGTGCCATCACTACGGGACCTCTGGAGGCCGGGGAGCTGTTTTTT. Protein product: CAITTGPLEAGELFF.

The chain links TRBV20-1 to TRBJ1-4, with D perhaps TRBD1 (5 bases). The length of the CDR3 is 13 residues. Germline values: CDR1 DFQATT, CDR2 SNEGSKA (reference sequence). The V gene lost 3 bases and the J gene lost 8 bases, with 13 bases spanning the gap. Here the CDR3 DNA reads TGCAGTGCTAGTGGCGGGGGGGAGGAAAAACTGTTTTTT. Encoded protein: CSASGGGEEKLFF.

This clone was detected only a few times. This chain joins TRBV9 and TRBJ2-4; maybe TRBD2 (6 bases). This CDR3 comprises 17 residues. CDR1 is SGDLS, CDR2 YYNGEE, per germline. Trimming stripped 4 bases from V and 0 bases from J, with 17 bases between. CDR3 in DNA: TGTGCCAGCAGCCCAGCCCCCGGGCGGGGAGCCAAAAACATTCAGTACTTC. Its protein product is CASSPAPGRGAKNIQYF.

This clone was detected only once. V gene TRBV30 combines with J gene TRBJ1-3; D is ambiguous. This CDR3 spans 15 amino acids. The ends were cut back, 2 bases at V and 2 bases at J, with 13 bases in the middle. CDR1 and CDR2 (germline): GTSNPN, SVGIG (reference sequence). The CDR3 DNA reads as TGTGCCTGGAGTCCGCAGTTCACAGCTGGAAACACCATATATTTT. Translated, it gives CAWSPQFTAGNTIYF.

The CDR3 region is CASSSPRREAFF. In DNA, the CDR3 is TGTGCCAGCAGTTCCCCGCGGCGTGAAGCTTTCTTT. V gene TRBV6-2 or TRBV6-3 combines with J gene TRBJ1-1; D is unresolved. This CDR3 has 12 residues. The V end was cut by 4 bases, the J end by 7 bases, with 10 bases between. Germline values: CDR1 MNHEY, CDR2 SVGEGT.

Regarding this clone: Distinct nucleotide sequences in the sample also encode this CDR3. The J gene is TRBJ1-2, the V gene TRBV27; TRBD1 is a possible D gene (5 bases). The V gene lost 3 bases and the J gene lost 3 bases, with 8 bases spanning the gap. The CDR3 covers 13 residues. CDR1 and CDR2 (germline): MNHEY, SMNVEV (reference sequence). The CDR3 protein is CASSLEGHYGYTF. CDR3 coding DNA: TGTGCCAGCAGTTTGGAGGGGCACTATGGCTACACCTTC.

V and J are TRBV29-1 and TRBJ2-1, with 9 bases lining up with TRBD2. Germline-derived CDR1 and CDR2 are SQVTM and ANQGSEA. J lost 8 bases, V lost 4 bases, and 15 bases had no gene match. The CDR3 runs to 16 residues. CDR3 DNA sequence: TGCAGCGTTGTGGGTTTACTAGCGGGCTTGAGGTATGAGCAGTTCTTC. Translating gives CSVVGLLAGLRYEQFF.

The chain links TRBV6-5 to TRBJ2-3, with D perhaps assigned TRBD1 or TRBD2 (5 bases each). The germline gives CDR1 MNHEY, CDR2 SVGAGI. V shed 9 bases and J shed 3 bases, with 19 bases lying between them. This CDR3 is 15 amino acids long. The CDR3 spells CASHPPGPSTDTQYF. The CDR3 coding sequence is TGTGCCAGTCACCCGCCGGGGCCCTCAACAGATACGCAGTATTTT.

The chain employs TRBV21-1 and TRBJ2-1; the table assigns TRBD2, which was not confirmed against the DNA. TRBV21-1 corresponds to a pseudogene. This CDR3 comprises 17 residues. Here the CDR3 reads CASSKGPSSGRTVEQFF. Here the CDR3 DNA reads TGTGCCAGCAGCAAAGGACCTTCTAGCGGGAGGACGGTTGAGCAGTTCTTC.

This clone was detected only a few times. V is TRBV6-1 and J is TRBJ2-1; D gene ambiguous. The CDR3 is 12 residues long. Trimming removed 3 bases at V and 6 bases at J, with 6 bases between. CDR1 is MNHNS, CDR2 SASEGT, per germline. CDR3 amino acids: CASSDPGNEQFF. In DNA, the CDR3 is TGTGCCAGCAGTGACCCGGGCAATGAGCAGTTCTTC.

The rearrangement links TRBV10-3 to TRBJ2-2, with D uncertain. Germline-derived CDR1 and CDR2 are ENHRY and SYGVKD. The CDR3 is made up of 13 amino acids. V shed 0 bases and J shed 4 bases, with 3 bases lying between them. The CDR3: CAISESPTGELFF. In nucleotides, the CDR3 is TGTGCCATCAGTGAGTCCCCCACCGGGGAGCTGTTTTTT.

The chain combines TRBV7-8 with TRBJ2-7; 8 bases are a match to TRBD1. Germline CDR1 SGHVS, CDR2 FQNEAQ. This CDR3 comprises 15 residues. J lost 3 bases, V lost 2 bases, and 6 bases had no gene match. The CDR3 is CASSLYRGILYEQYF. The CDR3 DNA is TGTGCCAGCAGCTTATACAGGGGGATTCTCTACGAGCAGTACTTC.